Shown below are 14 T cell receptor beta chains from a single sample sequenced in a study of T cell repertoires in cytomegalovirus infection. TCRdb fed the reads into MiXCR, producing one record per CDR3 protein. The table has about 260,000 distinct CDR3 sequences, about an eighth seen once. Sequenced: PBMCs. The receptor set was obtained from a human donor in good health (CMV status not recorded). Some clones in this sample may be carry-over from other donors' samples.

This clonotype was recorded at least ten times. The J gene is TRBJ2-5, the V gene TRBV9; D gene uncertain. The CDR3 length is 15 residues. V was clipped by 0 bases and J by 5 bases, with 14 bases between them. CDR1 is SGDLS and CDR2 is YYNGEE in the germline V gene. The CDR3 DNA reads TGTGCCAGCAGCGTAGATGGCACCGCCGGGGAGACCCAGTACTTC. It specifies CASSVDGTAGETQYF.

This clonotype was detected only a few times. The CDR3 DNA is TGTGCCAGCAGTCGGACTAGCGGGAGGGTTACCAACTACGAGCAGTACTTC. Protein: CASSRTSGRVTNYEQYF. The chain uses TRBV27 and TRBJ2-7; TRBD2 matches at 15 bases. Germline V gene sequence: CDR1 MNHEY, CDR2 SMNVEV (reference sequence). CDR3 length equals 17 residues. The V gene end was trimmed by 5 bases and the J gene end by 3 bases; junction bases not matched to a gene: 8.

This clonotype showed up just a few times. The chain recombines TRBV12-3 or TRBV12-4 with TRBJ1-1; D remains unclear. The CDR3 contains 13 residues. Trimming cost V 6 bases and J 4 bases, with 12 bases left between them. The CDR3 coding sequence is TGTGCCAGCAGACAGAAGCCATCCACTGAAGCTTTCTTT. As protein: CASRQKPSTEAFF.

V and J are TRBV20-1 and TRBJ2-7; 7 bases agree with TRBD1. The CDR3 consists of 12 residues. V was clipped by 6 bases and J by 5 bases; unmatched bases: 7. The germline V gene has CDR1 DFQATT and CDR2 SNEGSKA (reference sequence). In nucleotides, the CDR3 is TGCAGTGCAGAGAGGGGGCGGGACGAGCAGTACTTC. Protein sequence: CSAERGRDEQYF.

In this sample, this clonotype turned up many times. The rearrangement uses TRBV20-1 and TRBJ1-2; unclear D gene. CDR1 DFQATT and CDR2 SNEGSKA come from the germline V gene (reference sequence). This CDR3 has 14 residues. The V end was cut by 2 bases, the J end by 4 bases, with 14 bases between. DNA of the CDR3: TGCAGTGCTAGACCCCCTGGAGTTTTCTATGGCTACACCTTC. This encodes CSARPPGVFYGYTF.

This clonotype has more than one count but fewer than ten. This chain joins TRBV19 and TRBJ1-5; maybe TRBD1 (6 bases). Trimming took off 3 bases at V and 7 bases at J, with 10 bases between the two ends. The CDR3 totals 13 residues. CDR1 and CDR2 from the germline V gene are LNHDA and SQIVND (reference sequence). CDR3 coding DNA: TGTGCCAGTAGTATTAGGGGGGGCCAGCCCCAGCATTTT. It yields the protein CASSIRGGQPQHF.

Only a few counts were recorded for this clonotype. A read error may explain this, as a much larger clone is one base away. The J gene is TRBJ2-5, the V gene TRBV7-6; no firm D call. There are 12 residues in the CDR3. Germline V CDR1 and CDR2: SGHVS, FNYEAQ. The CDR3 nucleotides are TGTCCCAGCAGCAACCCGGGTGGGACCCAGTACTTC. This sequence encodes CPSSNPGGTQYF.

Only a few counts were recorded for this clonotype. The CDR3 DNA reads as TGCGCCAGCAGCATGACAGGGCAGTCTCCCTACGAGCAGTACTTC. Its protein is CASSMTGQSPYEQYF. The chain combines TRBV5-1 with TRBJ2-7; 7 positions agree with TRBD1. In germline, CDR1 is SGHRS, CDR2 YFSETQ. J gave up 2 bases and V 4 bases, and 9 bases lay outside the gene matches. The CDR3 runs 15 residues.

The chain employs TRBV12-3 or TRBV12-4 and TRBJ1-1, with TRBD1 as a possible D gene (6 bases). The V end lost 5 bases, the J end lost 7 bases, and 17 bases lay between the germline ends. This CDR3 has 14 residues. CDR3 DNA sequence: TGTGCCAGCAGTCCTCCGCCGGACAGTTATGAAGCTTTCTTT. Protein sequence: CASSPPPDSYEAFF.

This clonotype was observed many times. The V gene is TRBV10-3, the J gene TRBJ1-5; TRBD1 matches at 7 bases. From germline, CDR1 is ENHRY and CDR2 SYGVKD. The CDR3 runs to 16 residues. V lost 0 bases, J lost 5 bases, and 7 bases stayed unmatched. CDR3 in amino acids: CAISESPDRQHQPQHF. CDR3 DNA: TGTGCCATCAGTGAGTCCCCGGACAGGCAACATCAGCCCCAGCATTTT.

This clonotype showed up just a few times. V is TRBV28 and J is TRBJ1-2; D gene ambiguous. In germline, CDR1 is MDHEN, CDR2 SYDVKM. Trimming removed 2 bases from V and 5 bases from J, with 15 bases in between. This CDR3 has 15 residues. The CDR3 DNA reads TGTGCCAGCAGTTTAGTAGGAGGCCTAATATATGGCTACACCTTC. It translates to CASSLVGGLIYGYTF.

This clonotype was observed a few times. The chain joins TRBV5-6 to TRBJ1-5, with D maybe TRBD1 (5 bases). The V end was cut by 0 bases, the J end by 7 bases, with 14 bases between. Per the germline V gene, CDR1 is SGHDT and CDR2 is YYEEEE. The CDR3 extends over 15 amino acids. CDR3 nucleotides: TGTGCCAGCAGCTTGGACCTCGACAGATCCCAGCCCCAGCATTTT. Protein: CASSLDLDRSQPQHF.

V and J are TRBV25-1 and TRBJ2-7, with no clear D. The CDR3 runs 17 residues. Germline lookup yields CDR1 MGHDK and CDR2 SYGVNS. The V gene lost 4 bases and the J gene lost 0 bases, with 19 bases spanning the gap. The chain's CDR3 is CASSVPPAAVPSYEQYF. The CDR3 region has the DNA TGTGCCAGCAGTGTACCTCCGGCGGCGGTCCCCTCCTACGAGCAGTACTTC.

In its sample, this clonotype was seen many times. This chain uses TRBV12-3 or TRBV12-4 with TRBJ1-6; no clear D gene. The V end was cut by 5 bases, the J end by 2 bases, with 10 bases between. The CDR3 extends over 15 amino acids. CDR3 nucleotide sequence: TGTGCCAGCAGTGGCCCGGCAGCCTATAATTCACCCCTCCACTTT. Translated: CASSGPAAYNSPLHF.